The 17 T cell receptor beta chains below were found in one sample sequenced in a study of PD-1 blockade in classical Hodgkin lymphoma. Time point given: newly diagnosed, previously untreated cHL patient sample. Clones were sequenced by immunoSEQ multiplex PCR, and TCRdb holds only the in-frame ones, with some missing. The table includes about 25,000 clones, 85% to 95% detected once. Sequenced sample: peripheral blood mononuclear cells (PBMCs). Receptor source: a human donor with classical Hodgkin lymphoma.

V and J are TRBV5-1 and TRBJ1-5; D might be TRBD1 (5 bases). The CDR3 is made up of 13 amino acids. V was pared by 3 bases and J by 8 bases, with 12 bases between. The germline V gene has CDR1 SGHRS and CDR2 YFSETQ. The CDR3 bases are TGCGCCAGCAGCTCCGTAACAGGAGAGCCCCAGCATTTT. This translates into CASSSVTGEPQHF.

This clone was counted between two and nine times. The rearrangement joins TRBV9 to TRBJ1-1; D not resolved. Germline lookup yields CDR1 SGDLS and CDR2 YYNGEE. CDR3 length: 12 residues. Between the trimmed V and J ends, which lost 4 bases and 8 bases, there was a span of 12 bases. DNA of the CDR3: TGTGCCAGCAGCCCCCAAACGGGAGAAGCTTTCTTT. It is translated as CASSPQTGEAFF.

The chain carries TRBV6-4 and TRBJ2-3; 7 bases align to TRBD2. The CDR3 has 13 amino acids. Looked up from germline, CDR1 is MRHNA and CDR2 is SNTAGT. V lost 3 bases to trimming and J lost 10 bases; unmatched junction nucleotides: 7. CDR3 bases: TGTGCCAGCAGTGATGTAGTAGGGAGGGCGCAGTATTTT. Protein sequence: CASSDVVGRAQYF.

The CDR3 sequence: CASSVVGGGGETQYF. CDR3 in DNA: TGTGCCAGCAGCGTAGTAGGGGGAGGTGGTGAGACCCAGTACTTC. The chain employs TRBV9 and TRBJ2-5; D tentatively reads TRBD1 or TRBD2 (6 bases each). The V end lost 0 bases, the J end lost 5 bases, and 14 bases lay between the germline ends. There are 15 residues in the CDR3. Germline-derived CDR1 and CDR2 are SGDLS and YYNGEE. The full variable domain, rest sourced from reference TRBV9 and TRBJ2-5, is DSGVTQTPKHLITATGQRVTLRCSPRSGDLSVYWYQQSLDQGLQFLIQYYNGEERAKGNILERFSAQQFPDLHSELNLSSLELGDSALYFCASSVVGGGGETQYFGPGTRLLVL.

The CDR3 sequence is CASSRQVVGELFF. DNA for the CDR3: TGTGCCAGCAGTAGACAGGTTGTCGGGGAGCTGTTTTTT. The chain recombines TRBV2 with TRBJ2-2, with D perhaps matching TRBD1 (6 bases). The CDR3 consists of 13 residues. CDR1 SNHLY and CDR2 FYNNEI come from the germline V gene. V was clipped by 5 bases and J by 7 bases, with 11 bases between them.

The V call is TRBV6-1, the J call TRBJ2-1; TRBD2 matches 12 bases. CDR3 length: 16 residues. From germline, CDR1 is MNHNS and CDR2 SASEGT. Losses at the gene ends were 2 bases for V and 4 bases for J; bases not matched to a gene: 3. CDR3 in amino acids: CASSEYGLAGYNEQFF. Here the CDR3 DNA reads TGTGCCAGCAGTGAATACGGACTAGCGGGATACAATGAGCAGTTCTTC.

The rearrangement links TRBV11-3 to TRBJ1-1, with 8 bases that match TRBD1. The germline V gene encodes CDR1 SGHNT and CDR2 YENEEA. The CDR3 consists of 15 residues. V trimming: 2 bases; J trimming: 3 bases; junction bases outside the gene matches: 5. In DNA form, the CDR3 reads TGTGCCAGCAGCTTAAACAGGGGGGTCGACACTGAAGCTTTCTTT. The encoded protein is CASSLNRGVDTEAFF.

In its sample, this clone was seen once. This chain joins TRBV9 and TRBJ2-1; TRBD2 is a possible D gene (5 bases). Germline V lookup: CDR1 SGDLS, CDR2 YYNGEE. With 0 bases removed from V and 2 bases from J, the gap between germline ends came to 9 bases. The CDR3 extends over 15 amino acids. CDR3 amino acids: CASSVGSGPYNEQFF. The CDR3 region has the DNA TGTGCCAGCAGCGTAGGGAGCGGTCCCTACAATGAGCAGTTCTTC.

V usage is TRBV4-3 and J usage is TRBJ1-1, with no clear D. Trimming left V 4 bases short and J 6 bases short, with 15 bases between. The CDR3 has 14 residues. CDR1 and CDR2 (germline): LGHNA, YSLEER. The CDR3 DNA follows: TGCGCCAGCAGCCCGACGCGTACCGGCTCTGAAGCTTTCTTT. Its translation is CASSPTRTGSEAFF.

The DNA for the CDR3 is TGTGCCATCGGACAGGGGGCTGGCTACACCTTC. Translated: CAIGQGAGYTF. The V gene is TRBV2, the J gene TRBJ1-2; the match to TRBD1 covers 11 bases. The J segment lost 7 bases and the V segment lost 10 bases, leaving 2 bases of the junction unmatched. Germline CDR1 SNHLY, CDR2 FYNNEI. This CDR3 contains 11 residues.

In nucleotides, the CDR3 is TGTGCCAGCAGCGTAGAGCAGGGTAGGAGCCAGGGTACGCAGTATTTT. Protein: CASSVEQGRSQGTQYF. The chain couples TRBV9 to TRBJ2-3; the D gene is possibly TRBD1 (5 bases). The CDR3 has 16 amino acids. Trimming pared 0 bases from V and 8 bases from J, leaving 19 bases between. In germline, CDR1 is SGDLS, CDR2 YYNGEE.

The V and J genes are TRBV7-9 and TRBJ1-6, with 7 positions matching TRBD1. J lost 7 bases, V lost 2 bases, and 5 bases had no gene match. This CDR3 contains 15 residues. Germline CDR1 and CDR2: SEHNR and FQNEAQ (reference sequence). The chain's CDR3 is CASSLLTGPNSPLHF. CDR3 bases: TGTGCCAGCAGCTTATTGACAGGGCCGAATTCACCCCTCCACTTT.

The V and J genes are TRBV5-4 and TRBJ1-1, with D possibly TRBD1 on 5 matching bases. The CDR3 spans 13 residues. The V end was cut by 3 bases, the J end by 6 bases, with 12 bases between. The V gene's germline CDR1 is SGHNT and CDR2 YYREEE (reference sequence). CDR3 in DNA: TGTGCCAGCAGCTCCTCCGGGACCCCTGAAGCTTTCTTT. This gives the protein CASSSSGTPEAFF.

This clone has only one observation. The J gene is TRBJ1-1, the V gene TRBV6-5; TRBD1 aligns across 10 bases. This CDR3 contains 13 residues. CDR1 and CDR2 (germline): MNHEY, SVGAGI. Trimming at V came to 6 bases and at J to 5 bases, leaving 3 bases not matched to a gene. The CDR3, as DNA: TGTGCCAGCAGCGGGACAGGGGTGACTGAAGCTTTCTTT. Its translation: CASSGTGVTEAFF.

The chain employs TRBV7-9 and TRBJ1-1, with D perhaps TRBD1 (5 bases). CDR3 length: 12 amino acids. The V gene's germline CDR1 is SEHNR and CDR2 FQNEAQ (reference sequence). Trimming removed 6 bases at V and 3 bases at J, with 8 bases between. The CDR3 DNA reads as TGTGCCAGCAGTAGGGGTTACACTGAAGCTTTCTTT. As protein: CASSRGYTEAFF.

This clone was detected a few times. For the CDR3, the DNA is TGCGCCAGCAGTGAGGCAGGGGGCACCGGGGAGCTGTTTTTT. Translating gives CASSEAGGTGELFF. The genes are TRBV10-2 and TRBJ2-2; TRBD1 matches 7 bases. Germline V gene data show CDR1 as WSHSY and CDR2 as SAAADI. CDR3 size: 14 residues. Trimming took 2 bases from V and 4 from J; bases not matched to a gene: 1.

The rearrangement links TRBV5-8 to TRBJ2-7, with 7 nucleotides matching TRBD2. In germline, CDR1 is SGHTS, CDR2 YDEGEE. V lost 5 bases to trimming and J lost 2 bases; unmatched junction nucleotides: 19. This CDR3 has 18 amino acids. DNA of the CDR3: TGTGCCAGCAGACCCTTCATTTTAAGCGGGGCCGCGACCTACGAGCAGTACTTC. It specifies CASRPFILSGAATYEQYF.